One and the same sample provided the 3 T cell receptor beta chains below, sequenced in a study of post-analysis software for immune sequencing data. Findings of the study overall: With TRBV5-6, TRBV5-1 and TRBV20-1 included, about five TRBV segments were more frequent in patients than in controls.

cDNA libraries of TCR beta carried unique molecular identifiers. Using its own MiXCR run on the PCR reads, TCRdb lists one record per CDR3 protein. In the table there are about 260,000 distinct CDR3 sequences, less than 40% of which are singletons. These receptors lack a known antigen. The specimen sequenced was blood. The receptor source for this set is a girl under 18 with multiple sclerosis.

The gene calls are TRBV4-2 and TRBJ1-5; no definite D call. CDR3 size: 16 residues. CDR1 and CDR2 from the germline V gene are LGHNA and YNFKEQ. Trimming took 0 bases from V and 4 from J, leaving 13 bases between them. In DNA form, the CDR3 reads TGTGCCAGCAGCCAAGAACGGTGGGCCGTGAATCAGCCCCAGCATTTT. Protein: CASSQERWAVNQPQHF.

In this sample, this clonotype turned up a few times. The CDR3 sequence: CAIRTSGSYEQYF. CDR3 coding DNA: TGTGCCATCCGGACTAGCGGGAGCTACGAGCAGTACTTC. V is TRBV10-3 and J is TRBJ2-7; 13 bases line up with TRBD2. The CDR3 spans 13 residues. Losses at the gene ends were 8 bases for V and 3 bases for J; bases not matched to a gene: 1. Germline V gene sequence: CDR1 ENHRY, CDR2 SYGVKD.

J is TRBJ2-1 and V is TRBV12-3 or TRBV12-4; D unresolved. Near its end, the DNA agrees better with TRBJ2-7, so the J call may be wrong. The CDR3 totals 17 residues. The chain's CDR3 is CASSSRLAAALDNEQYF. The CDR3 nucleotides read TGTGCCAGCAGTAGCCGCCTGGCTGCTGCTCTCGACAATGAGCAGTACTTC.